This paragraph reports one T cell receptor (beta chain). This sample is drawn from a study of OX40 agonist ivuxolimab in advanced cancers. V was pared by 11 bases and J by 6 bases, with 11 bases of the junction left unmatched. This CDR3 is 13 amino acids long. Germline V CDR1 and CDR2: SGHAT, FQNNGV. Clones were sequenced by immunoSEQ multiplex PCR, and TCRdb holds only the in-frame ones, with some missing. The profile covers around 60,000 clones, with around 93% appearing a single time and under 2% taken by the ten largest. The sequenced sample was CD4+ or CD8+ T cells sorted from blood, obtained in a trial of the OX40 agonist ivuxolimab. This TCR derives from an adult with an advanced solid tumor such as melanoma, head and neck, liver or kidney cancer. The V and J genes are TRBV11-2 and TRBJ2-7; 9 nucleotides agree with TRBD2. DNA for the CDR3: TGTGCCGCCGGGACTAGCATCTCCAGCGAGCAGTACTTC. This codes for CAAGTSISSEQYF.